These T cell receptor beta chains were read from a single sample in a study of identical twins. Each CDR3 protein is one row after TCRdb ran MiXCR on the 5' RACE reads. The sample lists over 550,000 distinct CDR3 sequences; less than 9% were seen once. The same data also went into a second study, on yellow fever vaccine responses in identical twins.

The sample was PBMCs. The receptor set was obtained from a woman aged 18-30 years in good health. Both conserved end residues are part of each CDR3. The D gene is left open where the match is weak. Size tells how often a clone was seen (once, few, many) or the class of an expanded clone, and some rows leave it out.

j_gene | abundance | d_gene | v_gene | CDR3aa | CDR3nt
TRBJ2-3 | NA | TRBD1 | TRBV6-2/TRBV6-3 | CASSYSGRTGNKDTQYF | TGTGCCAGCAGTTACTCAGGGAGGACAGGGAACAAAGATACGCAGTATTTT
TRBJ2-7 | NA | TRBD1 | TRBV7-2 | CASSIPRTGWDEQYF | TGTGCCAGCAGCATCCCCCGGACAGGGTGGGACGAGCAGTACTTC
TRBJ2-5 | few | TRBD2 | TRBV20-1 | CSASGGLAGEETQYF | TGCAGTGCTAGTGGGGGACTAGCGGGGGAAGAGACCCAGTACTTC
TRBJ2-1 | many | TRBD2 | TRBV12-3/TRBV12-4 | CASSSRLAGAHEQFF | TGTGCCAGCAGTTCCCGACTAGCGGGAGCGCATGAGCAGTTCTTC
TRBJ2-2 | many | TRBD1 | TRBV12-3/TRBV12-4 | CASSSGTGTGELFF | TGTGCCAGCAGTTCAGGGACAGGCACCGGGGAGCTGTTTTTT
TRBJ1-1 | few | NA | TRBV5-6 | CASSLQTLNTEAFF | TGTGCCAGCAGCCTACAGACGTTGAACACTGAAGCTTTCTTT
TRBJ2-2 | few | NA | TRBV5-6 | CASSLRVTRAGELFF | TGTGCCAGCAGCTTGCGTGTGACTAGGGCCGGGGAGCTGTTTTTT
TRBJ1-1 | few | TRBD1 | TRBV28 | CASKQGATEAFF | TGTGCCAGCAAACAGGGGGCCACTGAAGCTTTCTTT
TRBJ1-5 | NA | NA | TRBV29-1 | CSVRDQVDQPQHF | TGCAGCGTTAGAGATCAGGTCGACCAGCCCCAGCATTTT
TRBJ2-2 | many | NA | TRBV24-1 | CATSPYRDTGDSNTGELFF | TGTGCCACCAGTCCATACCGGGACACCGGTGATTCGAACACCGGGGAGCTGTTTTTT
TRBJ1-2 | few | NA | TRBV10-3 | CAIPATNYGYTF | TGTGCCATCCCAGCAACTAACTATGGCTACACCTTC
TRBJ2-5 | few | TRBD1 | TRBV28 | CASSPSTGGQETQYF | TGTGCCAGCAGTCCATCGACAGGGGGGCAAGAGACCCAGTACTTC
TRBJ2-1 | many | TRBD2 | TRBV13 | CASSLDQRGSNEQFF | TGTGCCAGCAGCTTAGACCAGCGGGGCAGCAATGAGCAGTTCTTC
TRBJ1-5 | few | NA | TRBV24-1 | CATSDSLGGQPQHF | TGTGCCACCAGTGACTCACTCGGGGGGCAGCCCCAGCATTTT
TRBJ2-1 | many | NA | TRBV3-1 | CAASRGIRDEQFF | TGTGCCGCCTCCCGGGGCATTAGGGATGAGCAGTTCTTC
TRBJ2-5 | few | NA | TRBV20-1 | CSARDGTSPGETQYF | TGCAGTGCTAGAGATGGGACCTCCCCTGGGGAGACCCAGTACTTC
TRBJ2-2 | few | TRBD2 | TRBV6-2/TRBV6-3 | CASRIGGGAGELFF | TGTGCCAGCAGGATCGGCGGGGGGGCCGGGGAGCTGTTTTTT
TRBJ2-1 | few | TRBD1 | TRBV11-1 | CASSSPRPDRGEVNEQFF | TGTGCCAGCAGCTCCCCCCGACCGGACAGGGGAGAGGTCAATGAGCAGTTCTTC
TRBJ1-5 | NA | NA | TRBV2 | CASSEWGQHNQPQHF | TGTGCCAGCAGTGAGTGGGGGCAACACAATCAGCCCCAGCATTTT
TRBJ2-7 | many | TRBD2 | TRBV5-1 | CASSLERDSYEQYF | TGCGCCAGCAGCTTGGAGCGGGACTCCTACGAGCAGTACTTC
TRBJ2-2 | many | NA | TRBV10-3 | CAISARGTGELFF | TGTGCCATCAGTGCTCGAGGGACCGGGGAGCTGTTTTTT
TRBJ2-2 | NA | NA | TRBV29-1 | CSVDWTGELFF | TGCAGCGTTGATTGGACCGGGGAGCTGTTTTTT